This T cell receptor beta chain is from a study of PD-1 blockade in classical Hodgkin lymphoma. Study-wide findings and caveats: Undefined causes, possibly disease activity or prior therapy, underlie the repertoire differences. By C4D1, CD4+ diversity increased significantly, especially in complete responders. When set against healthy donors, newly diagnosed patients were reported to show lower baseline TCR diversity. Some patients started nivolumab under 1 year after ASCT, and they were excluded.

On this clone: Its specificity is not known.

Time point noted: cycle 4 day 1 (C4D1), after more than five weeks of nivolumab. Every patient was affected by relapse after autologous stem cell transplantation, while exposure to brentuximab vedotin was not uniform. Trimming cost V 0 bases and J 2 bases, with 10 bases left between them. The V gene's germline CDR1 is SGDLS and CDR2 YYNGEE. The CDR3 runs to 15 residues. TCRdb keeps only in-frame clones here, not all; method: immunoSEQ multiplex PCR. The sample yields about 90,000 clones, about nine tenths seen once. V is TRBV9 and J is TRBJ2-3; a possible D gene is TRBD1 (5 bases). The sequencing here drew on peripheral blood mononuclear cells (PBMCs), taken before the fourth cycle of nivolumab. The TCR sequence derives from a human donor with classical Hodgkin lymphoma. The CDR3 region has the DNA TGTGCCAGCAGCGTAGAGGGGTTCCCCACAGATACGCAGTATTTT. Encoded protein: CASSVEGFPTDTQYF. Variable domain in full (rest from reference TRBV9 and TRBJ2-3): DSGVTQTPKHLITATGQRVTLRCSPRSGDLSVYWYQQSLDQGLQFLIQYYNGEERAKGNILERFSAQQFPDLHSELNLSSLELGDSALYFCASSVEGFPTDTQYFGPGTRLTVL.